A single sample gave rise to the 9 T cell receptor beta chains below, sequenced in a study of STAT5B mutations in CD4+ large granular lymphocyte leukemia. Using immunoSEQ multiplex PCR, the repertoire was profiled, and TCRdb retains in-frame clones only, with some absent. The table records tens of thousands of clones, 70% to 85% of them present only once. Material: CD4+ T cells from blood buffy coats. The receptors here all came from a human donor in good health.

The rearrangement uses TRBV7-9 and TRBJ1-3, with D unclear. From germline, CDR1 is SEHNR and CDR2 FQNEAQ (reference sequence). The CDR3 length is 14 residues. V lost 3 bases to trimming and J lost 4 bases, with 10 bases between them. The CDR3 coding sequence is TGTGCCAGCAGCTTGAGTTTGTCGGGAAACACCATATATTTT. As protein: CASSLSLSGNTIYF.

The gene calls are TRBV5-5 and TRBJ2-3, with 8 bases aligning to TRBD1. CDR3 length: 16 residues. V was clipped by 2 bases and J by 6 bases; unmatched bases: 11. Germline V lookup: CDR1 SGHKS, CDR2 YYEKEE (reference sequence). The CDR3 DNA sequence: TGTGCCAGCAGCTTAGTAAGAGGACAGGGCTGGGATACGCAGTATTTT. Translation gives CASSLVRGQGWDTQYF.

The chain carries TRBV5-1 and TRBJ2-3, with TRBD1 as a possible D gene (6 bases). Germline CDR1 reads SGHRS; CDR2 reads YFSETQ. V lost 3 bases and J lost 0, with 11 bases in between. This CDR3 is built from 15 residues. CDR3 loop: CASSSRDISTDTQYF. Here the CDR3 DNA reads TGCGCCAGCAGCTCCAGGGACATTAGCACAGATACGCAGTATTTT.

The chain carries TRBV29-1 and TRBJ2-3; unclear D gene. CDR3 length: 12 residues. V was pared by 6 bases and J by 4 bases, with 11 bases between. Germline CDR1 reads SQVTM; CDR2 reads ANQGSEA. CDR3 loop: CSVPNGADTQYF. As DNA, the CDR3 is TGCAGCGTCCCCAACGGAGCAGATACGCAGTATTTT.

The chain couples TRBV2 to TRBJ1-5; D gene ambiguous. CDR1 and CDR2 (germline): SNHLY, FYNNEI. This CDR3 has 14 amino acids. The V and J ends lost 4 bases and 2 bases respectively, with 9 bases between them. The CDR3 DNA reads TGTGCCAGCAGTGTTGGTAGGGGCAATCAGCCCCAGCATTTT. Its translation is CASSVGRGNQPQHF.

V and J are TRBV5-4 and TRBJ1-2; TRBD1 is a possible D gene (5 bases). V gave up 0 bases and J gave up 1 base, with 10 bases separating them. The CDR3 has 15 residues. Germline V lookup: CDR1 SGHNT, CDR2 YYREEE (reference sequence). The CDR3 nucleotides read TGTGCCAGCAGCTTGGTTGGGGCGAATAACTATGGCTACACCTTC. It is translated as CASSLVGANNYGYTF.

The V and J genes are TRBV5-4 and TRBJ2-3, with 9 bases lining up with TRBD1. V was pared by 4 bases and J by 3 bases, with 6 bases of the junction left unmatched. The germline V gene has CDR1 SGHNT and CDR2 YYREEE (reference sequence). The CDR3 covers 15 residues. This chain's CDR3 is CASSKTGGRTDTQYF. Written as DNA, the CDR3 is TGTGCCAGCAGCAAGACAGGGGGACGAACAGATACGCAGTATTTT.

The gene calls are TRBV11-2 and TRBJ2-1, with TRBD2 matching 7 bases. This CDR3 has 14 residues. J gave up 5 bases and V 5 bases, and 6 bases lay outside the gene matches. CDR1 and CDR2 (germline): SGHAT, FQNNGV. CDR3 amino acids: CASSPLGGNNEQFF. DNA of the CDR3: TGTGCCAGCAGCCCCCTGGGGGGGAACAATGAGCAGTTCTTC.

The chain employs TRBV6-6 and TRBJ1-2, with D maybe TRBD1 (5 bases). The CDR3 is made up of 15 amino acids. Trimming removed 0 bases from V and 6 bases from J, with 14 bases in between. The germline V gene has CDR1 MNHNY and CDR2 SVGAGI (reference sequence). The DNA of the CDR3 is TGTGCCAGCAGTTACTCGGGATGGCAGGGAAATGGCTACACCTTC. Its translation: CASSYSGWQGNGYTF.